The entry that follows covers one T cell receptor (beta chain) sequence. This entry belongs to a study of blood T cell repertoires in COVID-19. Overall study: T cells, B-cell-depleted T cells, or PBMCs supplied cDNA or gDNA.

Germline V CDR1 and CDR2: MNHEY, SVGAGI. Trimming removed 10 bases from V and 2 bases from J; junction bases left unmatched: 3. The CDR3 spans 13 residues. Per the study methods: Reference gene primer amplification yielded estimated nucleated cell counts. Assay used: immunoSEQ multiplex PCR; TCRdb lists only in-frame clones, some missing. The DNA gave D and trimming, while V, J and clone size come from that table. Of 53,000 or so clones in the sample, 78% were seen once. The sequence derives from a human donor with active or convalescent COVID-19. The donor label of this sample is uncertain. The chain links TRBV6-5 to TRBJ2-7; 12 bases align to TRBD2. The sequenced material came from peripheral blood. The CDR3 region has the DNA TGTGCCACCCGACTAGCGGGAGCCTACGAGCAGTACTTC. It specifies CATRLAGAYEQYF.